Described below is a single TCR beta chain sequence and its context. Its cognate antigen is unknown. With 5 bases clipped from V and 0 bases from J, the junction kept 5 bases outside the gene matches. CDR3 length: 15 amino acids. Germline assignment: CDR1 SGHAT and CDR2 FQDESV (reference sequence). The primer mix had 60 Vbeta and 13 Jbeta primers. Repertoires were generated with immunoSEQ multiplex PCR, while TCRdb's copy carries only in-frame clones and drops some. The sample has over 110,000 clones; 70% to 85% are singletons. This record belongs to a study of cytomegalovirus exposure and HLA in healthy donors. Whole-study results and caveats: Indistinguishability led to the exclusion of some V segments, TRBV6-2 and TRBV6-3 included. A missense DCLRE1C variant was associated with V- and J-gene trimming of TCR beta chains in a later analysis, and an independent cohort replicated the association.

The chain is built from TRBV11-1 and TRBJ2-3, with 7 nucleotides matching TRBD2. This receptor was obtained from a woman aged 60-75 years in good health and CMV-seropositive. Material for sequencing was PBMCs. The chain's CDR3 is CASSELAASTDTQYF. The CDR3 bases are TGTGCCAGCAGCGAGCTAGCGGCTAGCACAGATACGCAGTATTTT.